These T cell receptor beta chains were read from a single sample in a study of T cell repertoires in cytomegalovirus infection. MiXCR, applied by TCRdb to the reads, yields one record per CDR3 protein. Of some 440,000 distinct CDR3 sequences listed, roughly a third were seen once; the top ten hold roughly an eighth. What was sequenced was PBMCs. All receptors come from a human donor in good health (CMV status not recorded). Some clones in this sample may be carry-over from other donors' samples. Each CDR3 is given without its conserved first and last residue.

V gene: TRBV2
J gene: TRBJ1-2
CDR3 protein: ASSEFRTNYGYT

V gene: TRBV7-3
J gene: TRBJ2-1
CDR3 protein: ASSLQTSGVLNEQF

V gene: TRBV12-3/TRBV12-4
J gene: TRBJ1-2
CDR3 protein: ASSFEAGVNYGYT

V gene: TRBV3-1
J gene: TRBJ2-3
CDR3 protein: ASSPKLRGGSTDTQY

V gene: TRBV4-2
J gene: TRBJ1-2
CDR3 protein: ASSQAGSTNYGYT

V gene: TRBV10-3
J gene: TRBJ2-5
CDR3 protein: AISESQGSTQY

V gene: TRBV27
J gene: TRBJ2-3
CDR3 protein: ASRPLAGGRTDTQY

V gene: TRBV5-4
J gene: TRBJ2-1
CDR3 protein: ASSLGGGLARDEQF

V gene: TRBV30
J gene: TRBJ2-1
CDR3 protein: AWARLMSSYNEQF

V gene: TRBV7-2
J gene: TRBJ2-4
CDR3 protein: AAGGTRGDIQY

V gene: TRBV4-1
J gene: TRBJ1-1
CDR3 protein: ASSQVFGGTEAF

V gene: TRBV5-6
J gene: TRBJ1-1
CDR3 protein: ASSWGGQGGTEAF

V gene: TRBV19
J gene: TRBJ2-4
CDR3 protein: ASGGQGGDKNIQY

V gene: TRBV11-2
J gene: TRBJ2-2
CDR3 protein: ASSLVDPHVHTGELF

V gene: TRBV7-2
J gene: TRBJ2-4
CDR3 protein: ASSLDTTYRAKNIQY

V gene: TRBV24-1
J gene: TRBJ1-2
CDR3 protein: ATSGYRQLGNYGYT

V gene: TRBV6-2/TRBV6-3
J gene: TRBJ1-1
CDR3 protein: ASTQRGGFAEAF

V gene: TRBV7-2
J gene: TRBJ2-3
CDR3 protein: ASSLGSGGPVGGQY

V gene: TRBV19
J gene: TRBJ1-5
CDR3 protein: ASSWTGQTNQPQH

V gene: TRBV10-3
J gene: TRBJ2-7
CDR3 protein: AISSTGTHYEQY

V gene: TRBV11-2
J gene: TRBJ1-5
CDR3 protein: ARSPGQGRTKH

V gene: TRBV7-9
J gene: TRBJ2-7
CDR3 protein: ASNTGSGVEQY